These 14 T cell receptor beta chains were sequenced from one sample in a study of blood T cell repertoires in COVID-19 (dated by TCRdb to about 2020). Receptor amplification or capture employed the immunoSEQ multiplex PCR assay. In its TCRdb copy, this immuneACCESS table keeps in-frame sequences only and misses some clones. Where compared with another copy, unresolved V genes explain less than half of these, and the others have no known cause. The sample table shows over 300,000 clones, and 83% are seen once. The top ten hold approximately 1.1% of the sample. Sequencing was performed on peripheral blood. Receptor source: a woman aged 45-65 years with acute or convalescent COVID-19.

The chain combines TRBV7-2 with TRBJ2-1; D is uncertain. Deletions cut 5 bases from V and 8 bases from J, with 10 bases between. Germline V gives CDR1 SGHTA, CDR2 FQGNSA. The CDR3 extends over 12 amino acids. CDR3 coding DNA: TGTGCCAGCAGCCCCGCGATCCATGAGCAGTTCTTC. Its translation: CASSPAIHEQFF. Complete variable domain (other parts from reference TRBV7-2 and TRBJ2-1): GAGVSQSPSNKVTEKGKDVELRCDPISGHTALYWYRQSLGQGLEFLIYFQGNSAPDKSGLPSDRFSAERTGGSVSTLTIQRTQQEDSAVYLCASSPAIHEQFFGPGTRLTVL.

V usage is TRBV6-1 and J usage is TRBJ2-7; D not certain. The CDR3 runs 15 residues. Germline CDR1 and CDR2: MNHNS and SASEGT. Trimming cost V 1 base and J 0 bases, with 10 bases left between them. The CDR3 loop is CASSEGAISSYEQYV. CDR3 sequence (DNA): TGTGCCAGCAGTGAAGGGGCAATTAGCTCCTACGAGCAGTACGTC.

The V call is TRBV3-1 (or the pseudogene TRBV3-2), the J call TRBJ2-5; 9 bases align to TRBD2. Germline V lookup: CDR1 LGHDT, CDR2 YNNKEL (reference sequence). This CDR3 is 16 amino acids long. J lost 4 bases, V lost 3 bases, and 9 bases had no gene match. The CDR3 nucleotides read TGTGCCAGCAGCCAGGTGGGCGGGGGGGTAACAGAGACCCAGTACTTC. This codes for CASSQVGGGVTETQYF.

The chain links TRBV10-3 to TRBJ2-5; 8 bases align to TRBD1. Germline values: CDR1 ENHRY, CDR2 SYGVKD. This CDR3 spans 13 amino acids. V shed 10 bases and J 5 bases; nucleotides not matched to a gene: 9. The CDR3 reads CATADRVGETQYF. The CDR3 DNA is TGTGCCACAGCGGACAGGGTCGGGGAGACCCAGTACTTC.

V and J are TRBV7-9 and TRBJ1-2; perhaps TRBD1 as D (6 bases). The CDR3 is made up of 17 amino acids. Deletions cut 5 bases from V and 3 bases from J, with 22 bases between. CDR1 and CDR2 (germline): SEHNR, FQNEAQ (reference sequence). The DNA for the CDR3 is TGTGCCAGCAGCATGACCCCGTGGCAGGGGATGGACTATGGCTACACCTTC. Translation gives CASSMTPWQGMDYGYTF. The whole variable domain, remainder taken from reference TRBV7-9 and TRBJ1-2, is DTGVSQNPRHKITKRGQNVTFRCDPISEHNRLYWYRQTLGQGPEFLTYFQNEAQLEKSRLLSDRFSAERPKGSFSTLEIQRTEQGDSAMYLCASSMTPWQGMDYGYTFGSGTRLTVV.

The J gene is TRBJ2-1, the V gene TRBV30; no definite D call. The V end was cut by 1 base, the J end by 0 bases, with 7 bases between. Germline values: CDR1 GTSNPN, CDR2 SVGIG (reference sequence). CDR3 length equals 14 residues. The DNA for the CDR3 is TGTGCCTGGAGTGGAATTAGCTCCTACAATGAGCAGTTCTTC. Protein product: CAWSGISSYNEQFF. Combining the CDR3 with reference TRBV30 and TRBJ2-1 gives the whole variable domain SQTIHQWPATLVQPVGSPLSLECTVEGTSNPNLYWYRQAAGRGLQLLFYSVGIGQISSEVPQNLSASRPQDRQFILSSKKLLLSDSGFYLCAWSGISSYNEQFFGPGTRLTVL.

V is TRBV10-3 and J is TRBJ1-1; a weak D match, TRBD1 (5 bases). Trimming removed 0 bases at V and 5 bases at J, with 16 bases between. The germline V gene encodes CDR1 ENHRY and CDR2 SYGVKD. The CDR3 is made up of 16 amino acids. CDR3 amino acids: CAISESRDSRRTEAFF. The CDR3 DNA follows: TGTGCCATCAGTGAGTCCCGGGACTCCAGGAGGACTGAAGCTTTCTTT.

The V and J genes are TRBV6-5 and TRBJ1-2; tentatively, D is TRBD1 (5 bases). V lost 6 bases and J 3 bases, leaving 14 bases between the germline ends. Germline V lookup: CDR1 MNHEY, CDR2 SVGAGI. This CDR3 spans 14 amino acids. The CDR3 loop is CASRRRDVDYGYTF. DNA of the CDR3: TGTGCCAGCAGGAGGAGGGACGTGGACTATGGCTACACCTTC.

V is TRBV11-2 and J is TRBJ2-5; 8 positions match TRBD2. The length of the CDR3 is 16 residues. V shed 5 bases and J 4 bases; nucleotides not matched to a gene: 12. CDR1 SGHAT and CDR2 FQNNGV come from the germline V gene. CDR3 coding DNA: TGTGCCAGCAGCCCACCCGGGGCGGGGGGTGTAGAGACCCAGTACTTC. Amino acid sequence: CASSPPGAGGVETQYF.

CDR3 amino acids: CASSVGRVENTEAFF. For the CDR3, the DNA is TGTGCCAGCAGCGTAGGTCGGGTAGAGAACACTGAAGCTTTCTTT. The chain employs TRBV9 and TRBJ1-1, with D unclear. Trimming took off 0 bases at V and 1 base at J, with 10 bases between the two ends. Germline lookup yields CDR1 SGDLS and CDR2 YYNGEE. The CDR3 covers 15 residues.

The chain links TRBV30 to TRBJ2-2, with 14 positions matching TRBD2. The V segment lost 5 bases and the J segment 6 bases; nucleotides outside the gene matches: 11. The germline V gene has CDR1 GTSNPN and CDR2 SVGIG (reference sequence). This CDR3 has 17 residues. The CDR3 sequence is CAWAPTSGRARSGELFF. CDR3 bases: TGTGCCTGGGCCCCGACTAGCGGGAGGGCCAGGTCCGGGGAGCTGTTTTTT.

The gene calls are TRBV6-5 and TRBJ1-1; TRBD1 agrees at 7 bases. J lost 7 bases, V lost 2 bases, and 7 bases had no gene match. The CDR3 consists of 14 residues. The V gene's germline CDR1 is MNHEY and CDR2 SVGAGI. CDR3 DNA sequence: TGTGCCAGCAGTTACAACCAGGGGGGCTATGAAGCTTTCTTT. Amino acids: CASSYNQGGYEAFF.

V is TRBV2 and J is TRBJ2-7; 11 bases line up with TRBD1. CDR3 length: 12 residues. CDR1 and CDR2 (germline): SNHLY, FYNNEI. Trimming at V came to 5 bases and at J to 7 bases, leaving 1 base not matched to a gene. DNA of the CDR3: TGTGCCAGCAGTCGGGACAGGGGGGAGCAGTACGTC. Encoded protein: CASSRDRGEQYV.

The chain combines TRBV2 with TRBJ2-1, with 12 bases identical to TRBD2. J lost 8 bases, V lost 4 bases, and 6 bases had no gene match. Germline V gene data show CDR1 as SNHLY and CDR2 as FYNNEI. The CDR3 loop spans 15 amino acids. CDR3 DNA sequence: TGTGCCAGCAGTGGGTCTAGCGGGAGGGCCTATGAGCAGTTCTTC. Amino acid sequence: CASSGSSGRAYEQFF.